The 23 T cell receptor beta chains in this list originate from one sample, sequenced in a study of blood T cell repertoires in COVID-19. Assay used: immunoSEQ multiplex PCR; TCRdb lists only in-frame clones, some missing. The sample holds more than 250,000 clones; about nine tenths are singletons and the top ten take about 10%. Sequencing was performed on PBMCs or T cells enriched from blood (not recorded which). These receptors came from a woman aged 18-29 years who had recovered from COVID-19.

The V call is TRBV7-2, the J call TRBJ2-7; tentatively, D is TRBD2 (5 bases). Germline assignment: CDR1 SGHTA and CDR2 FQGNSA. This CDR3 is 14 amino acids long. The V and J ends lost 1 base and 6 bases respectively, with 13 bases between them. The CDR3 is CASSLGRQLVEQYF. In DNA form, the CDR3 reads TGTGCCAGCAGCTTAGGGAGGCAATTAGTCGAGCAGTACTTC.

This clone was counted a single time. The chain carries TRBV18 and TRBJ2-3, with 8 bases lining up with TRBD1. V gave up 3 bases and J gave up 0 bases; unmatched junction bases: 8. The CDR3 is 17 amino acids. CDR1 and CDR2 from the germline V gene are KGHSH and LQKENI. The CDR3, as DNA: TGTGCCAGCTCACCCACTGGACAGGGCCTCAGCACAGATACGCAGTATTTT. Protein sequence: CASSPTGQGLSTDTQYF.

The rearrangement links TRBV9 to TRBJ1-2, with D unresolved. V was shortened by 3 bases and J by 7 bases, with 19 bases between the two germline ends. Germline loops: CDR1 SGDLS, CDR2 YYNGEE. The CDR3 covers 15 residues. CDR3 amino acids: CASSANSGSPSGYTF. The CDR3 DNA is TGTGCCAGCAGCGCCAACAGCGGGTCCCCCAGTGGCTACACCTTC.

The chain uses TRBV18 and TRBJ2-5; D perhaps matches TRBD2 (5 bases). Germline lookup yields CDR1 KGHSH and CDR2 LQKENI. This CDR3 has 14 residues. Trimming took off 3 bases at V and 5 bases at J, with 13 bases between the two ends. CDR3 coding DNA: TGTGCCAGCTCACCGCAAGAGGGTGGGGAGACCCAGTACTTC. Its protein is CASSPQEGGETQYF.

CDR3 sequence: CASSEQEESPLHF. The CDR3 nucleotides read TGTGCCAGCAGTGAGCAGGAAGAGTCACCCCTCCACTTT. This chain connects TRBV6-1 to TRBJ1-6; D gene uncertain. Trimming left V 3 bases short and J 10 bases short, with 10 bases between. Germline lookup yields CDR1 MNHNS and CDR2 SASEGT. The CDR3 is 13 amino acids.

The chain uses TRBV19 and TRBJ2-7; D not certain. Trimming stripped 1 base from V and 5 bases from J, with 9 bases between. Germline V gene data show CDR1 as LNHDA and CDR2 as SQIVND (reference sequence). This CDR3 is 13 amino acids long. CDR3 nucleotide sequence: TGTGCCAGTAGTATAGCTAGAAACCACGAGCAGTACTTC. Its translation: CASSIARNHEQYF. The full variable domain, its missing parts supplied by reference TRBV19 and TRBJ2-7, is DGGITQSPKYLFRKEGQNVTLSCEQNLNHDAMYWYRQDPGQGLRLIYYSQIVNDFQKGDIAEGYSVSREKKESFPLTVTSAQKNPTAFYLCASSIARNHEQYFGPGTRLTVT.

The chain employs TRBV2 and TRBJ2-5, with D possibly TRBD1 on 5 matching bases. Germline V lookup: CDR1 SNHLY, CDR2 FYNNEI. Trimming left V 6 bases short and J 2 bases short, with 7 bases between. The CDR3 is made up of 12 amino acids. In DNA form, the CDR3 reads TGTGCCAGCAGGGACAATCAAGAGACCCAGTACTTC. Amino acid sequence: CASRDNQETQYF.

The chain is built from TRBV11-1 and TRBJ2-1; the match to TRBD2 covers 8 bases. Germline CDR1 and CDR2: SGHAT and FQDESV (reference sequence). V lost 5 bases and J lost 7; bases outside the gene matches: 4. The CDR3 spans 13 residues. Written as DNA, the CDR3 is TGTGCCAGCAGCCCCGGGGGGGGGAATGAGCAGTTCTTC. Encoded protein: CASSPGGGNEQFF.

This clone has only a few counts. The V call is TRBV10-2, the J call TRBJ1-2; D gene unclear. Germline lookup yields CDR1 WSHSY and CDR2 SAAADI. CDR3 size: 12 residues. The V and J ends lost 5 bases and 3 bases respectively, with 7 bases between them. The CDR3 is CASSPADYGYTF. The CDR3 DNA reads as TGCGCCAGCAGTCCCGCGGACTATGGCTACACCTTC.

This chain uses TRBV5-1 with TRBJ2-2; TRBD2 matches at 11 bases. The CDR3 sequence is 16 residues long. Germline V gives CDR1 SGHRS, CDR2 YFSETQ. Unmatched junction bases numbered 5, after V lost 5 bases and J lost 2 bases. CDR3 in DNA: TGCGCCAGCAGTAACACTAGCGGGAGAAACACCGGGGAGCTGTTTTTT. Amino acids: CASSNTSGRNTGELFF.

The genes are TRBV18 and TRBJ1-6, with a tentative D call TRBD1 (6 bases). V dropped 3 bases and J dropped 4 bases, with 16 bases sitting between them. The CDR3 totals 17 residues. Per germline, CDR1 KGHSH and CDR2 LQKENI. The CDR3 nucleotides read TGTGCCAGCTCACCCCGGACAGCTACCCAGTATAATTCACCCCTCCACTTT. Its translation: CASSPRTATQYNSPLHF.

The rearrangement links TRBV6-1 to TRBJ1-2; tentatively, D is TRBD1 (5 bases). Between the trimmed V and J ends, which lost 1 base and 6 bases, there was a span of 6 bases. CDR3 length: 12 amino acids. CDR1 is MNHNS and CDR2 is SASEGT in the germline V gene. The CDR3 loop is CASSEGGDGYTF. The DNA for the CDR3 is TGTGCCAGCAGTGAAGGGGGGGATGGCTACACCTTC.

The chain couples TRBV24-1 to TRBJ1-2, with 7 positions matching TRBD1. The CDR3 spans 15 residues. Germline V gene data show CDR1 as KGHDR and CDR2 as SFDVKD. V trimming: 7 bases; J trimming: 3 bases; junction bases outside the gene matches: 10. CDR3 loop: CATSRDRVKDYGYTF. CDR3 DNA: TGTGCCACCAGCCGCGACAGGGTTAAGGACTATGGCTACACCTTC.

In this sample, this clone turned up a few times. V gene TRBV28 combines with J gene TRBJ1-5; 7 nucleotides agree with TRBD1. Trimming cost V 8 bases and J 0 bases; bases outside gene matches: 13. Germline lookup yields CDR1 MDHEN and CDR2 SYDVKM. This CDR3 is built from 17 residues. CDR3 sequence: CASGTEAGTVSNQPQHF. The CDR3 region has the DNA TGTGCCAGCGGTACTGAAGCCGGGACAGTTAGCAATCAGCCCCAGCATTTT. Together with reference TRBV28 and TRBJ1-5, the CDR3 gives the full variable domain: DVKVTQSSRYLVKRTGEKVFLECVQDMDHENMFWYRQDPGLGLRLIYFSYDVKMKEKGDIPEGYSVSREKKERFSLILESASTNQTSMYLCASGTEAGTVSNQPQHFGDGTRLSIL.

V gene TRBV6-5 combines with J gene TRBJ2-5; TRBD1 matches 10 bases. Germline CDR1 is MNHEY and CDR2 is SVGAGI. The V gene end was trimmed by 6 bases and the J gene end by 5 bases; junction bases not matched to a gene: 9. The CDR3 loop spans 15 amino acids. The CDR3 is CASRVGQGGPETQYF. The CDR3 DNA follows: TGTGCCAGCAGGGTCGGACAGGGGGGTCCCGAGACCCAGTACTTC.

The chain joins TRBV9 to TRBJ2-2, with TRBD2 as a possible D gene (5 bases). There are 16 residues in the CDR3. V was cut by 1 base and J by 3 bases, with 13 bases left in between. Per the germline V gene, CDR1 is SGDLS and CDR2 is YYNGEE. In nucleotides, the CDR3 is TGTGCCAGCAGCGTACAACTAGTACGGGACACCGGGGAGCTGTTTTTT. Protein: CASSVQLVRDTGELFF.

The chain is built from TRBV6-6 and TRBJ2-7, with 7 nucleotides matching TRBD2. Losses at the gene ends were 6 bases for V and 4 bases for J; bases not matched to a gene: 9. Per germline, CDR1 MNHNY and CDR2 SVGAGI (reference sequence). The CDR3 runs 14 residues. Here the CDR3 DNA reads TGTGCCAGCAGGGGGACTAAAGGACCTTACGAGCAGTACTTC. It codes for CASRGTKGPYEQYF.

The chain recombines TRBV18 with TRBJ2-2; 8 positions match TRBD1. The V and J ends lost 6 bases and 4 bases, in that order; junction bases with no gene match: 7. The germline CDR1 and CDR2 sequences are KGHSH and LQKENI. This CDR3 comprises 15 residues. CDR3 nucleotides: TGTGCCAGCTCTCCGGGACAGGAGGTCACCGGGGAGCTGTTTTTT. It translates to CASSPGQEVTGELFF.

Here the CDR3 reads CASSIEGVSGNTIYF. The CDR3 bases are TGTGCCAGCAGCATAGAGGGAGTCTCTGGAAACACCATATATTTT. This chain links TRBV21-1 with TRBJ1-3. TRBV21-1 is classified as a pseudogene. The CDR3 consists of 15 residues.

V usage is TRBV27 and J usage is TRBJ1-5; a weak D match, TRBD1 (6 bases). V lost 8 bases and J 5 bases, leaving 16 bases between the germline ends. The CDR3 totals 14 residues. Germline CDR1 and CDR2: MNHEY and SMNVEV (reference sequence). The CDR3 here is CASARVTGYQPQHF. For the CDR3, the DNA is TGTGCCAGCGCTCGGGTCACAGGGTATCAGCCCCAGCATTTT.

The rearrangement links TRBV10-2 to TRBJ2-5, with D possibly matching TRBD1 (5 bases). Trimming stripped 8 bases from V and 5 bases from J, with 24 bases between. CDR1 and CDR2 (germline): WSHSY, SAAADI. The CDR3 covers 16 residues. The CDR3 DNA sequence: TGCGCCAGCGCAAGCCGACCCCAACAGGCCAGGGAGACCCAGTACTTC. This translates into CASASRPQQARETQYF.

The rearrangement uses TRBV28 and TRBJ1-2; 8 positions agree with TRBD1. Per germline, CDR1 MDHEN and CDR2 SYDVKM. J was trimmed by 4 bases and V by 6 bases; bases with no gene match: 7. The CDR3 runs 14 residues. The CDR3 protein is CASRLTGGSYGYTF. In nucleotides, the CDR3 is TGTGCCAGCAGACTTACAGGGGGTTCCTATGGCTACACCTTC.

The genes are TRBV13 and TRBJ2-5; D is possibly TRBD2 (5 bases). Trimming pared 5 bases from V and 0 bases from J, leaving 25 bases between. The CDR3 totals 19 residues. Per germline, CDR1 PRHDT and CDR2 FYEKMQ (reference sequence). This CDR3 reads CASSLRGGIALTYQETQYF. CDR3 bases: TGTGCCAGCAGCCTCCGAGGCGGAATAGCGCTTACGTACCAAGAGACCCAGTACTTC.